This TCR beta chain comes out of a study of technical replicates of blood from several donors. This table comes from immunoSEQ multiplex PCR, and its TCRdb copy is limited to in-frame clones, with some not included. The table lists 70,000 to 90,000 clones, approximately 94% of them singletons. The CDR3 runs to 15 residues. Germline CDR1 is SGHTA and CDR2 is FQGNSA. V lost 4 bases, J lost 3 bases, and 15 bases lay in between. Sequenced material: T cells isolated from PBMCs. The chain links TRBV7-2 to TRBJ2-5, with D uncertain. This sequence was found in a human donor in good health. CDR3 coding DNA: TGTGCCAGCAGCTCCTCGACGGGTGCTGAAGAGACCCAGTACTTC. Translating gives CASSSSTGAEETQYF.